This is a list of T cell receptor beta chains from one sample in a study of OX40 agonist ivuxolimab in advanced cancers. Produced via immunoSEQ multiplex PCR; TCRdb's table is partial and in-frame only. The sample has 20,000 to 25,000 clones; over 65% are singletons. Sequenced here: CD4+ or CD8+ T cells sorted from blood, sampled in a trial of the OX40 agonist ivuxolimab. All receptors derive from an adult with an advanced solid tumor such as melanoma, head and neck, liver or kidney cancer. Each CDR3 is given with its conserved first and last residue. Each record gives: D gene, J gene, clone size, V gene, CDR3 DNA, CDR3 protein. D genes are given only for firm matches. Clone size is shown for a subset of rows, as once, few, many or a class of expanded clone.

D: TRBD1; J: TRBJ1-5; size: .; V: TRBV5-8; DNA: TGTGCCAGCAGCCTATGGACAGGCGAGGGCAATCAGCCCCAGCATTTT; CDR3: CASSLWTGEGNQPQHF
D: TRBD1; J: TRBJ1-2; size: .; V: TRBV19; DNA: TGTGCCAGTATTCTTGGTACAGGGGCTAACTATGGCTACACCTTC; CDR3: CASILGTGANYGYTF
D: .; J: TRBJ2-2; size: .; V: TRBV19; DNA: TGTGCCAGTATATCTTACACCGGGGAGCTGTTTTTT; CDR3: CASISYTGELFF
D: .; J: TRBJ2-1; size: once; V: TRBV5-8; DNA: TGTGCCAGCAGCTTGTTTGGGGTGAGCAATGAGCAGTTCTTC; CDR3: CASSLFGVSNEQFF
D: .; J: TRBJ1-1; size: .; V: TRBV5-1; DNA: TGCGCCAGCAGCTTGGAAGGCCGAGGGACTGAAGCTTTCTTT; CDR3: CASSLEGRGTEAFF
D: TRBD2; J: TRBJ2-7; size: .; V: TRBV6-5; DNA: TGTGCCAGCAGTTACCAATCTAGCGGGAGCCCCTACGAGCAGTACTTC; CDR3: CASSYQSSGSPYEQYF
D: .; J: TRBJ2-7; size: few; V: TRBV5-1; DNA: TGCGCCAGCAGCCTCCGGGACAAAACCTACGAGCAGTACTTC; CDR3: CASSLRDKTYEQYF
D: .; J: TRBJ2-1; size: .; V: TRBV7-9; DNA: TGTGCCAGCAGCTTAGCTAGCAGCCATGAGCAGTTCTTC; CDR3: CASSLASSHEQFF
D: .; J: TRBJ2-7; size: .; V: TRBV28; DNA: TGTGCCAGCAGTATGACAGCTTCCTACGAGCAGTACTTC; CDR3: CASSMTASYEQYF
D: .; J: TRBJ2-7; size: .; V: TRBV4-2; DNA: TGTGCCAGCAGCCAAGGCTTAGGTTTTTCCTACGAGCAGTACTTC; CDR3: CASSQGLGFSYEQYF
D: TRBD2; J: TRBJ2-1; size: many; V: TRBV7-9; DNA: TGTGCCAGCAGCCCTAGACTAGCGGGAGCCCAGGGTGAGCAGTTCTTC; CDR3: CASSPRLAGAQGEQFF
D: TRBD1; J: TRBJ2-7; size: once; V: TRBV9; DNA: TGTGCCAGCAGCCCTTCCGGGACAGGGACCGAGCAGTACTTC; CDR3: CASSPSGTGTEQYF
D: TRBD2; J: TRBJ2-7; size: .; V: TRBV19; DNA: TGTGCCAGTGGCCACACGGGAGGGGTCTACGAGCAGTACTTC; CDR3: CASGHTGGVYEQYF
D: TRBD2; J: TRBJ2-7; size: .; V: TRBV2; DNA: TGTGCCAGCAGTGAACTGTTAGCGGGATTCTACGAGCAGTACTTC; CDR3: CASSELLAGFYEQYF
D: .; J: TRBJ2-1; size: .; V: TRBV7-2; DNA: TGTGCCAGCAGCTTATCTCGCGGGGCGTACAATGAGCAGTTCTTC; CDR3: CASSLSRGAYNEQFF
D: .; J: TRBJ2-2; size: .; V: TRBV21-1; DNA: TGTGCCAGCAGGGTCCGGACTAGCGGAGAACACCGGGAGCTGTTTTTT; CDR3: CASRVRTSGEHRELFF